This is a list of T cell receptor beta chains from one sample in a study of cytomegalovirus exposure and HLA in healthy donors. The protocol was immunoSEQ multiplex PCR, while the TCRdb copy is restricted to in-frame clones and leaves out a portion. This table has about 200,000 clones, about four fifths appearing once. Sequenced sample: PBMCs. These receptors all stem from a young man in good health and CMV-seronegative. CDR3s include the opening cysteine and the closing phenylalanine or tryptophan. A D gene is named only where the DNA matches it firmly. Clone size is stated in some rows and not others, as once, few, many or a class when expanded.

.	TRBV9	.	TRBJ2-7	CASSPHTSYEQYF	TGTGCCAGCAGCCCCCACACCTCCTACGAGCAGTACTTC
.	TRBV6-5	.	TRBJ1-3	CASSVQGSGNTIYF	TGTGCCAGCAGCGTACAGGGCTCTGGAAACACCATATATTTT
.	TRBV6-5	.	TRBJ1-2	CASSYAPGVGYTF	TGTGCCAGCAGTTACGCACCAGGGGTCGGCTACACCTTC
.	TRBV4-1	once	TRBJ1-1	CASSSGANTEAFF	TGCGCCAGCAGCTCAGGGGCCAACACTGAAGCTTTCTTT
.	TRBV6-1	.	TRBJ2-1	CASRRLGLEQYEQFF	TGTGCCAGCAGGAGGCTCGGGTTGGAACAATATGAGCAGTTCTTC
TRBD1	TRBV6-5	.	TRBJ1-2	CASSTGDRFYGYTF	TGTGCCAGCAGTACGGGGGACAGGTTCTATGGCTACACCTTC
TRBD2	TRBV28	.	TRBJ2-2	CASSNFWRGAADTGELFF	TGTGCCAGCAGTAACTTCTGGCGGGGGGCGGCGGACACCGGGGAGCTGTTTTTT
TRBD2	TRBV11-2	.	TRBJ2-3	CASSSRTSGSDTQYF	TGTGCCAGCAGCTCCAGGACTAGCGGTTCCGATACGCAGTATTTT
.	TRBV6-8	.	TRBJ1-3	CASCGGQTFSGNTIYF	TGTGCCAGCTGTGGGGGACAAACTTTCTCTGGAAACACCATATATTTT
.	TRBV19	once	TRBJ1-4	CASSIQTTNEKLFF	TGTGCCAGTAGTATTCAGACAACTAATGAAAAACTGTTTTTT
.	TRBV11-2	.	TRBJ1-2	CASSFLERDRYYGYTF	TGTGCCAGCAGCTTCCTAGAGAGGGATCGTTACTATGGCTACACCTTC
.	TRBV5-1	.	TRBJ2-7	CASSFNDDGTYEQYF	TGCGCCAGCAGCTTTAACGATGACGGGACATACGAGCAGTACTTC
.	TRBV5-1	few	TRBJ2-7	CASSGTSGDSEQYF	TGCGCCAGCAGCGGAACGTCAGGGGATTCCGAGCAGTACTTC
.	TRBV5-4	.	TRBJ1-1	CASSSPGGPLTEAFF	TGTGCCAGCAGCTCCCCGGGGGGCCCCCTCACTGAAGCTTTCTTT
.	TRBV28	.	TRBJ2-6	CASSSGPPVLTF	TGTGCCAGCAGTAGTGGCCCTCCCGTCCTGACTTTC
.	TRBV6-1	.	TRBJ2-1	CASSEAEYNEQFF	TGTGCCAGCAGTGAAGCAGAGTACAATGAGCAGTTCTTC
TRBD1	TRBV7-2	.	TRBJ1-2	CASSSTGTGIYGYTF	TGTGCCAGCAGCTCTACCGGGACAGGGATTTATGGCTACACCTTC
TRBD1	TRBV29-1	.	TRBJ1-2	CSVGTGGYGYTF	TGCAGCGTTGGAACAGGGGGCTATGGCTACACCTTC
TRBD1	TRBV7-9	.	TRBJ1-4	CASSPMTGGEKLFF	TGTGCCAGCAGCCCCATGACAGGGGGGGAAAAACTGTTTTTT
TRBD1	TRBV5-1	.	TRBJ1-3	CASSAGQGFENTIYF	TGCGCCAGCAGCGCTGGACAGGGCTTTGAAAACACCATATATTTT
TRBD2	TRBV12-5	.	TRBJ2-3	CASGLSGGADTQYF	TGTGCTAGTGGTTTGAGCGGGGGGGCAGATACGCAGTATTTT
TRBD1	TRBV9	.	TRBJ2-7	CASSPGQGSEQYF	TGTGCCAGCAGCCCGGGACAGGGCTCCGAGCAGTACTTC
TRBD1	TRBV7-2	once	TRBJ2-2	CASSRDRVNTGELFF	TGTGCCAGCAGCCGGGACAGGGTAAACACCGGGGAGCTGTTTTTT
.	TRBV5-1	once	TRBJ2-3	CASSLVSGRSPSTDTQYF	TGCGCCAGCAGCTTGGTCTCTGGCCGTAGCCCTAGCACAGATACGCAGTATTTT
.	TRBV27	.	TRBJ1-1	CASSLPGLNTEAFF	TGTGCCAGCAGTTTACCGGGTCTGAACACTGAAGCTTTCTTT
.	TRBV29-1	.	TRBJ1-4	CSVLVDGSTNEKLFF	TGCAGCGTGCTCGTTGACGGGTCAACTAATGAAAAACTGTTTTTT
TRBD2	TRBV11-2	once	TRBJ2-3	CASSLAGSGGRTDTQYF	TGTGCCAGCAGCTTAGCCGGGTCGGGGGGGCGGACAGATACGCAGTATTTT
.	TRBV4-3	.	TRBJ2-3	CASSQGVLLGADGTDTQYF	TGCGCCAGCAGCCAAGGGGTCCTATTGGGGGCGGATGGCACAGATACGCAGTATTTT
.	TRBV6-1	few	TRBJ2-1	CASSRDPYNEQFF	TGTGCCAGCAGCCGGGATCCCTACAATGAGCAGTTCTTC
TRBD2	TRBV4-1	.	TRBJ2-5	CASSRRAGGRREQYF	TGCGCCAGCAGCCGGAGAGCGGGGGGGCGAAGGGAGCAGTACTTC
TRBD1	TRBV7-3	.	TRBJ2-5	CASSLGTGGSETQYF	TGTGCCAGCAGCTTAGGGACAGGGGGCTCAGAGACCCAGTACTTC
TRBD1	TRBV7-2	once	TRBJ1-6	CASSPWDRAGSPLHF	TGTGCCAGCAGCCCCTGGGACAGGGCGGGTTCACCCCTCCACTTT
.	TRBV29-1	.	TRBJ2-7	CSVAVLGGYEQYF	TGCAGCGTTGCAGTCCTAGGGGGTTACGAGCAGTACTTC
TRBD1	TRBV5-4	.	TRBJ1-1	CASSRGVDRATEAFF	TGTGCCAGCAGCCGCGGGGTGGACAGGGCCACTGAAGCTTTCTTT
.	TRBV9	once	TRBJ1-2	CASSVGSNGYTF	TGTGCCAGCAGCGTAGGGAGTAACGGCTACACCTTC